This paragraph reports one T cell receptor beta chain. CDR3 length equals 14 residues. The germline V and J ends were trimmed by 0 bases and 8 bases, with 13 bases remaining between them. Germline V gene sequence: CDR1 LGHDT, CDR2 YNNKEL (reference sequence). The sample comes from a study of T cell responses to AZD1222 COVID-19 vaccine. Sequencing was performed with immunoSEQ multiplex PCR; in TCRdb, only in-frame clones are kept and a portion is missing. The table lists 120,000 to 150,000 clones, approximately 88% of them singletons, with over 13% in the top ten. This clonotype was obtained from an adult in good health. V and J are TRBV3-1 (or the pseudogene TRBV3-2) and TRBJ1-2; no definite D call. The material was peripheral blood, obtained on day 0 of AZD1222 vaccination. The CDR3 is CASSQDLGGGGYTF. DNA of the CDR3: TGTGCCAGCAGCCAAGACTTGGGCGGCGGAGGCTACACCTTC.